The sequence of this TCR beta chain was determined in a study of blood T cell repertoires in COVID-19. Study-wide background: Italy, Spain and the United States were the sources of the convalescent and acute COVID-19 samples.

Cohort allocation depended upon clinical history that participants reported. A COVID-19 case had been met by exposed participants during the 2 weeks before study entry. The length of the CDR3 is 17 residues. V lost 2 bases to trimming and J lost 3 bases; unmatched junction nucleotides: 6. The germline V gene encodes CDR1 MNHEY and CDR2 SVGEGT. Original analysis: Reference gene primer amplification gave estimated nucleated cell counts. Produced via immunoSEQ multiplex PCR; TCRdb's table is partial and in-frame only. The V and J calls and clone size were taken over from that table, and D and trimming were inferred from the DNA. The repertoire holds about 350,000 clones, with roughly 90% as singletons.

The receptor was isolated from a woman in her 30s who had been exposed to COVID-19. Sequences were obtained from PBMCs or T cells enriched from blood (not recorded which). This chain connects TRBV6-2 or TRBV6-3 to TRBJ2-3; 12 bases align to TRBD2. CDR3 in DNA: TGTGCCAGCAGTTACACCCGACTAGCGGGAGTGACAGATACGCAGTATTTT. This gives the protein CASSYTRLAGVTDTQYF.